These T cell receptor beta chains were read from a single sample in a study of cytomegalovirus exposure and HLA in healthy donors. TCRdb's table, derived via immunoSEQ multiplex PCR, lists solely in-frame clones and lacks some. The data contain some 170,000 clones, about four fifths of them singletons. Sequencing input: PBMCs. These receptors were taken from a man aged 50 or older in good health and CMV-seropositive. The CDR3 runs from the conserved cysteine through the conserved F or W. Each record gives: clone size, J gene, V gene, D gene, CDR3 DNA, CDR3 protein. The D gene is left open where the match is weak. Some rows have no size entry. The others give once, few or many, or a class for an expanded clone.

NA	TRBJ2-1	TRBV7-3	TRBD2	TGTGCTAGCTCCCTCAGACTAGCGGGAGTTTATGAGCAGTTCTTC	CASSLRLAGVYEQFF
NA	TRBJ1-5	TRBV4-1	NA	TGCGCCAGCAGCCCGGGACAAAGCAATCAGCCCCAGCATTTT	CASSPGQSNQPQHF
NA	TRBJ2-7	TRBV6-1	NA	TGTGCCGGCGGGGACAGCGCCTACGAGCAGTACTTC	CAGGDSAYEQYF
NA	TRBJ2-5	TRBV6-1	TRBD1	TGTGCCAGCTGCTTCTGGAGACAGGGGCAAGAGACCCAGTACTTC	CASCFWRQGQETQYF
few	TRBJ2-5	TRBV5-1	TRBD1	TGCGCCAGCAGCTTGGAGGGACAGACGCAAGAGACCCAGTACTTC	CASSLEGQTQETQYF
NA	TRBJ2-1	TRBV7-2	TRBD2	TGTGCCAGCAGCTTAGCTGGCCCCCTAGCGGGGGGGCGTGAGCAGTTCTTC	CASSLAGPLAGGREQFF
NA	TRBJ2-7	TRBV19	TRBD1	TGTGCCAGTAATCCGACAGGGGGCCATGTTTACGAGCAGTACTTC	CASNPTGGHVYEQYF
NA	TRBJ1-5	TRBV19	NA	TGTGCCAGTAGTGCTGAACTCTACAATCAGCCCCAGCATTTT	CASSAELYNQPQHF
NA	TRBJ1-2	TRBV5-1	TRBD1	TGCGCCAGCAGCAGGGAGACAGGGACCTATGGCTACACCTTC	CASSRETGTYGYTF
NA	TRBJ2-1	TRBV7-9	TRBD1	TGTGCCAGCAGCCTAACCCAGGGGGTCAATGAGCAGTTCTTC	CASSLTQGVNEQFF
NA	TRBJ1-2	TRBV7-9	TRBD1	TGTGCCAGCAGCTTAGGGGGGACAGGAGACTACACCTTC	CASSLGGTGDYTF
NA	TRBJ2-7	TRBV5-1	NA	TGCGCCAGCAGCGGGGCAACGCCGGACGAGCAGTACTTC	CASSGATPDEQYF
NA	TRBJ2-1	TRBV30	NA	TGTGCCTTCGGGGACACCACCTACAATGAGCAGTTCTTC	CAFGDTTYNEQFF
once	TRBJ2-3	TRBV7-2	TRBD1	TGTGCCAGCAGTCGACGGGACAGGGGTACAGATACGCAGTATTTT	CASSRRDRGTDTQYF
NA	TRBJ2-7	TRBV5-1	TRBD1	TGCGCCAGCAGCCTACGGACAGGGGGCTACGAGCAGTACTTC	CASSLRTGGYEQYF
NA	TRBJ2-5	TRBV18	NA	TGTGCCAGCTCACCCAGGAACCAAGAGACCCAGTACTTC	CASSPRNQETQYF
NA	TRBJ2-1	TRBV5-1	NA	TGCGCCAGCACCACCGGGACATTAGAGTACAATGAGCAGTTCTTC	CASTTGTLEYNEQFF
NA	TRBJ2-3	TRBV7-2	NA	TGTGCCAGCAGCTTAGAGGGGCTTGATACGCAGTATTTT	CASSLEGLDTQYF
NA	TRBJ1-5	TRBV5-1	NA	TGCGCCAGCAGCTTTACTACAGGGTCAGATCAGCCCCAGCATTTT	CASSFTTGSDQPQHF
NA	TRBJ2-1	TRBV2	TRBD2	TGTGCCAGCAGGCGGGAGGGCCCGCAGTTCTTC	CASRREGPQFF
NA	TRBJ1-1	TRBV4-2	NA	TGTGCCAGCAGCCAAGGTAGGGGCACAGAAGCTTTCTTT	CASSQGRGTEAFF
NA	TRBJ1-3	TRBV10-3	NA	TGTGCCATCAGTGAGGAGCCAGGAAACACCATATATTTT	CAISEEPGNTIYF
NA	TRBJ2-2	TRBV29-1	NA	TGCAGCGTTGAATCTATCAGGGGGGCCAACACCGGGGAGCTGTTTTTT	CSVESIRGANTGELFF
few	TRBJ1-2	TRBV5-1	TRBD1	TGCGCCAGCAGCGGACGACAGGGCCCGGATGGCTACACCTTC	CASSGRQGPDGYTF
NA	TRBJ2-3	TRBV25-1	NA	TGTGCCAGCAGTGAACCCGGGATCGATACGCAGTATTTT	CASSEPGIDTQYF
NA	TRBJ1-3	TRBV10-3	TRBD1	TGTGCCATCAGTGCGGACAGGGGAAACACCATATATTTT	CAISADRGNTIYF
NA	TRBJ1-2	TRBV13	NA	TGTGCCTGCGGGGAGGGCAGTATATTAGGCTACACCTTC	CACGEGSILGYTF
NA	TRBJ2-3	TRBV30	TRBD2	TGTGCCTGGAGCTTCGCGGGGGGAGTGGATACGCAGTATTTT	CAWSFAGGVDTQYF
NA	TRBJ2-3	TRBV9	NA	TGTGCCAGCAGCCCCCGACTCTCTGGAGCAGATACGCAGTATTTT	CASSPRLSGADTQYF
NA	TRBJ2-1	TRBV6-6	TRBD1	TGTGCCAGCAGTTTAAGACAGGGCCTGCAGTTCTTC	CASSLRQGLQFF
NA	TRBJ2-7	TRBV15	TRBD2	TGTGCCACCAGCAGACCCGGGGGGGGGCACGAGCAGTACTTC	CATSRPGGGHEQYF
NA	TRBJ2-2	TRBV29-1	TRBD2	TGCAGCGTTCTTCGTCCTAGCGGGGGTGCGAACACCGGGGAGCTGTTTTTT	CSVLRPSGGANTGELFF
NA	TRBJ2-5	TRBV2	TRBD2	TGTGCCAGCAGTGAGGGACTAGCGGGGGGTTTTGGGACCCAGTACTTC	CASSEGLAGGFGTQYF
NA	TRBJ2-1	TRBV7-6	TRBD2	TGTGCCAGCAGCACCAGGACTAGCGGGAGCTCCTACAATGAGCAGTTCTTC	CASSTRTSGSSYNEQFF
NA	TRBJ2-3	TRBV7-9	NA	TGTGCCAGCAGCCTTAATAGCGCCTCGGGAGATACGCAGTATTTT	CASSLNSASGDTQYF